This TCR beta chain came from a study of control samples from healthy donors and cancer patients. The germline V gene encodes CDR1 SNHLY and CDR2 FYNNEI. The germline V and J ends were trimmed by 6 bases and 2 bases, with 8 bases remaining between them. CDR3 size: 14 residues. The assay was immunoSEQ multiplex PCR, and TCRdb's table has in-frame clones only and misses some. The profile shows about 55,000 clones, 90% to 97% of them singletons. This sequence joins TRBV2 and TRBJ2-6, with D unclear. The receptor comes from a woman younger than 30 in good health. The sample taken for sequencing was blood. CDR3 protein: CASRARAGANVLTF. CDR3 coding DNA: TGTGCCAGCAGGGCCAGAGCTGGGGCCAACGTCCTGACTTTC.